This T cell receptor (beta chain) is from a study of blood T cell repertoires in COVID-19. Whole-study context: PBMCs, B-cell-depleted T cells, or T cells provided the cDNA or gDNA that made up the material.

Authors' methods: Estimated nucleated cell counts came from reference gene primer amplification. Clones were sequenced by immunoSEQ multiplex PCR, and TCRdb holds only the in-frame ones, with some missing. That table gives V, J and clone size, and the DNA gave D and trimming. This sample carries some 250,000 clones, 91% of them seen once, and the ten largest clones take 1% to 1.5%. The CDR3 has 16 residues. V dropped 1 base and J dropped 3 bases, with 15 bases sitting between them. Germline V gene lookup returns CDR1 LNHNV and CDR2 YYDKDF (reference sequence). Those who participated ranged in age from about 18 to 89 years and resided in 20 to 30 US areas. Participant reports of clinical history set cohort assignment.

The sequence was collected from a human donor in a cohort exposed to, infected with or recovered from COVID-19 (not recorded which). The donor label of this sample is uncertain. V and J are TRBV15 and TRBJ1-2; D remains ambiguous. The specimen sequenced was PBMCs or T cells enriched from blood (not recorded which). This chain's CDR3 is CATSRAGGERDYGYTF. The CDR3 nucleotides read TGTGCCACCAGCAGAGCGGGAGGAGAAAGAGACTATGGCTACACCTTC.